The rows below give T cell receptor beta chains drawn from one sample of a study of siplizumab effects on memory and regulatory T cells. Repertoires were generated with immunoSEQ multiplex PCR, while TCRdb's copy carries only in-frame clones and drops some. The sample carries tens of thousands of clones, roughly 96% recorded once. What was sequenced was naive CD4+ T cells sorted from blood. The receptors come from a human donor in good health. Both conserved end residues are part of each CDR3. The D gene is left open where the match is weak. Clone size is stated in some rows and not others, as once, few, many or a class when expanded.

TGTGCCAGCAGCACCAAGGCAGGTCTCATCTTC,CASSTKAGLIF,-,-,TRBV9,TRBJ1-2
TGTGCCAGTAGTGACAGGGGACGGGGCAATCAGCCCCAGCATTTT,CASSDRGRGNQPQHF,-,TRBD1,TRBV19,TRBJ1-5
TGTGCCAGCAGCCCCCGGGACGGGAGCTCTGGAAACACCATATATTTT,CASSPRDGSSGNTIYF,-,-,TRBV4-2,TRBJ1-3
TGTGCCAGCTCACCGGACAGAAACTATGGCTACACCTTC,CASSPDRNYGYTF,-,-,TRBV18,TRBJ1-2
TGCAGTGTAGTCGGCACAGATACGCAGTATTTT,CSVVGTDTQYF,-,-,TRBV20-1,TRBJ2-3
TGTGCCACTCAAGCAACCGGGGGAAACACCATATATTTT,CATQATGGNTIYF,-,-,TRBV19,TRBJ1-3
TGTGCCAGCAGTTACGGGGGGGTCGGCGGCTACACCTTC,CASSYGGVGGYTF,-,-,TRBV6-5,TRBJ1-2
TGTGCCAGCAGCTTGGAGTCAGGGCGGGTAGGCAATCAGCCCCAGCATTTT,CASSLESGRVGNQPQHF,-,-,TRBV5-5,TRBJ1-5
TGTGCCAGCAGCTTAGGGGGCGGGGTCGGCTACACCTTC,CASSLGGGVGYTF,-,-,TRBV7-3,TRBJ1-2
TGTGCCAGCAACAACGGGGGGGCCTCGGAGACCCAGTACTTC,CASNNGGASETQYF,once,TRBD2,TRBV25-1,TRBJ2-5
TGTGCCAGCAGCGTAGGCTCTAGCGGGGGCCAAGAGACCCAGTACTTC,CASSVGSSGGQETQYF,-,TRBD2,TRBV9,TRBJ2-5
TGTGCCAGCAGTGGGGACAGGGGAAGCAATCAGCCCCAGCATTTT,CASSGDRGSNQPQHF,-,TRBD1,TRBV5-8,TRBJ1-5
TGCGCCAGCAGCCAAGAGATCCCCCGCCCCTATGGCTACACCTTC,CASSQEIPRPYGYTF,-,-,TRBV4-1,TRBJ1-2
TGTGCCAGCAGCCTGTCTAGCGGGGGGGGCTACGAGCAGTACTTC,CASSLSSGGGYEQYF,-,TRBD2,TRBV4-2,TRBJ2-7
TGTGCCAGCAGTGTAGGTAGCACAGATACGCAGTATTTT,CASSVGSTDTQYF,once,-,TRBV25-1,TRBJ2-3
TGTGCCAGCAGCCCGGGGGGGGGCGAGACCCAGTACTTC,CASSPGGGETQYF,-,TRBD2,TRBV5-4,TRBJ2-5
TGCAGCGTTTCGGGTCGGATGAACACTGAAGCTTTCTTT,CSVSGRMNTEAFF,-,-,TRBV29-1,TRBJ1-1
TGTGCCAGCAGCCAAGGGCAGGCGGGCTATGGCTACACCTTC,CASSQGQAGYGYTF,-,-,TRBV4-2,TRBJ1-2
TGTGCCAGCAGGATGACACAGGGACTAAACGGCTTGCAATACGAGCAGTACTTC,CASRMTQGLNGLQYEQYF,-,-,TRBV27,TRBJ2-7
TGTGCCAGCAGTTCAACAGGTCTGGGCAATTCACCCCTCCACTTT,CASSSTGLGNSPLHF,-,-,TRBV27,TRBJ1-6
TGCGCCAGCAGCCAAGGCCCAGGAACCAACACAGATACGCAGTATTTT,CASSQGPGTNTDTQYF,-,-,TRBV4-1,TRBJ2-3
TGTGCCAGCAGCTTAGGTGAGGGGGGTGAGCAGTTCTTC,CASSLGEGGEQFF,-,-,TRBV7-2,TRBJ2-1
TGTGCCAGCAGTCAATCCTACAATGAGCAGTTCTTC,CASSQSYNEQFF,-,-,TRBV28,TRBJ2-1
TGTGCCAGCAGTGACTCCCCCGGGACACCCTCCTACAATGAGCAGTTCTTC,CASSDSPGTPSYNEQFF,-,-,TRBV6-4,TRBJ2-1
TGCAGTGCTAGCGGGACAGGTGAATACACCTTC,CSASGTGEYTF,-,TRBD1,TRBV20-1,TRBJ1-2
TGTGCCAGCAGCGGGCCGATAGCGGGGTACCAAGAGACCCAGTACTTC,CASSGPIAGYQETQYF,-,TRBD2,TRBV9,TRBJ2-5
TGTGCCAGTAGTATAGCGCCTACTAATGAAAAACTGTTTTTT,CASSIAPTNEKLFF,-,-,TRBV19,TRBJ1-4
TGTGCCAGCAGCTCATACAGCAATCAGCCCCAGCATTTT,CASSSYSNQPQHF,-,-,TRBV6-5,TRBJ1-5
TGTGCCAGCAGTCCCACCACGGTGTGGGGACAGGTAGGAGAGACCCAGTACTTC,CASSPTTVWGQVGETQYF,-,TRBD1,TRBV28,TRBJ2-5